The 32 T cell receptor beta chains below come from one sample, sequenced in a study of T cell responses to AZD1222 COVID-19 vaccine. Assay: immunoSEQ multiplex PCR; the TCRdb copy retains only in-frame clones and omits some. Among about 140,000 clones listed, 85% to 95% were seen once. The sequencing used peripheral blood, collected after recovery from COVID-19. The receptors stem from an adult who had recovered from COVID-19.

The chain employs TRBV15 and TRBJ2-7, with D unclear. Germline CDR1 reads LNHNV; CDR2 reads YYDKDF (reference sequence). The length of the CDR3 is 16 residues. Trimming removed 0 bases from V and 7 bases from J, with 19 bases in between. The CDR3 sequence: CATSRDTGRTVREQYF. The DNA for the CDR3 is TGTGCCACCAGCAGAGATACTGGCCGGACGGTACGTGAGCAGTACTTC.

Here the CDR3 DNA reads TGTGCCAGCAATAACCAACCCATAGCGGGAGGGTACGAGCAGTACTTC. It translates to CASNNQPIAGGYEQYF. The V call is TRBV28, the J call TRBJ2-7; 11 positions match TRBD2. There are 16 residues in the CDR3. CDR1 is MDHEN and CDR2 is SYDVKM in the germline V gene. V lost 7 bases and J lost 4; bases outside the gene matches: 12.

This rearrangement joins TRBV5-1 to TRBJ2-6, with D perhaps TRBD2 (5 bases). CDR1 SGHRS and CDR2 YFSETQ come from the germline V gene. The CDR3 extends over 16 amino acids. V gave up 2 bases and J gave up 0 bases, with 9 bases separating them. This chain's CDR3 is CASSLSTSSGANVLTF. Here the CDR3 DNA reads TGCGCCAGCAGCTTATCAACTAGCTCTGGGGCCAACGTCCTGACTTTC. The full variable domain, completed using reference TRBV5-1 and TRBJ2-6, is KAGVTQTPRYLIKTRGQQVTLSCSPISGHRSVSWYQQTPGQGLQFLFEYFSETQRNKGNFPGRFSGRQFSNSRSEMNVSTLELGDSALYLCASSLSTSSGANVLTFGAGSRLTVL.

The V call is TRBV18, the J call TRBJ2-7; 7 bases agree with TRBD1. In germline, CDR1 is KGHSH, CDR2 LQKENI. The CDR3 runs 15 residues. Germline trimming cut 6 bases from V and 1 base from J; bases unmatched to any gene: 9. The CDR3 protein is CASSPGQWSSYEQYF. CDR3 DNA sequence: TGTGCCAGCTCCCCGGGACAGTGGTCTTCCTACGAGCAGTACTTC.

The J gene is TRBJ2-1, the V gene TRBV4-1, with 8 bases identical to TRBD2. This CDR3 comprises 15 residues. CDR1 is MGHRA, CDR2 YSYEKL, per germline. The junction had 9 bases not matched to a gene; V was cut back by 6 bases and J by 5 bases. The CDR3, as DNA: TGCGCCAGCAGTTCTCCCGGGACTAGTAACAATGAGCAGTTCTTC. Protein sequence: CASSSPGTSNNEQFF.

The J gene is TRBJ2-2, the V gene TRBV11-3; D gene ambiguous. The germline V gene has CDR1 SGHNT and CDR2 YENEEA. Between the trimmed V and J ends, which lost 6 bases and 8 bases, there was a span of 7 bases. CDR3 length: 11 amino acids. The CDR3 spells CASSFRGELFF. The CDR3 nucleotides read TGTGCCAGCAGTTTCCGAGGGGAGCTGTTTTTT.

The J gene is TRBJ2-7, the V gene TRBV27; 11 positions agree with TRBD2. The germline V gene encodes CDR1 MNHEY and CDR2 SMNVEV (reference sequence). Losses at the gene ends were 1 base for V and 4 bases for J; bases not matched to a gene: 6. The CDR3 length is 16 residues. The CDR3 sequence: CASSLLTSGSGYEQYF. For the CDR3, the DNA is TGTGCCAGCAGTTTATTAACTAGCGGGAGCGGATACGAGCAGTACTTC.

This rearrangement joins TRBV6-5 to TRBJ2-7; TRBD2 matches 7 bases. The CDR3 runs to 13 residues. V dropped 7 bases and J dropped 2; count of bases not matched to a gene: 5. Per the germline V gene, CDR1 is MNHEY and CDR2 is SVGAGI. CDR3 protein: CASMRESPYEQYF. Written as DNA, the CDR3 is TGTGCCAGCATGCGGGAGTCCCCCTACGAGCAGTACTTC.

Concerning this clone: Compared with germline, one end of the junction differs, possibly owing to a read error. The chain uses TRBV6-1 and TRBJ2-7, with D unresolved. Germline V gene sequence: CDR1 MNHNS, CDR2 SASEGT. CDR3 length: 12 amino acids. CDR3: CASSEISNEQYF. Written as DNA, the CDR3 is TGTGCCAGCAGTGAAATCTCCAACGAGCAGTACTTC.

The rearrangement uses TRBV6-1 and TRBJ1-5; maybe TRBD1 (6 bases). CDR3 size: 14 residues. Trimming took off 2 bases at V and 4 bases at J, with 9 bases between the two ends. From germline, CDR1 is MNHNS and CDR2 SASEGT. This CDR3 reads CASSEHRVNQPQHF. CDR3 DNA sequence: TGTGCCAGCAGTGAACACAGGGTGAATCAGCCCCAGCATTTT.

The genes are TRBV5-4 and TRBJ2-3, with 12 positions matching TRBD2. The junction had 4 bases not matched to a gene; V was cut back by 5 bases and J by 3 bases. CDR1 and CDR2 from the germline V gene are SGHNT and YYREEE (reference sequence). This CDR3 is built from 15 residues. The CDR3 sequence: CASSLAGGYTDTQYF. The CDR3 nucleotides are TGTGCCAGCAGTCTAGCGGGAGGGTATACAGATACGCAGTATTTT.

This clone was observed a single time. This chain connects TRBV3-1 (or the pseudogene TRBV3-2) to TRBJ2-7; no firm D call. Trimming stripped 4 bases from V and 1 base from J, with 11 bases between. The germline CDR1 and CDR2 sequences are LGHDT and YNNKEL (reference sequence). The CDR3 has 14 residues. CDR3 sequence (DNA): TGTGCCAGCAGCCTCTCAAAGGGATCCTACGAGCAGTACTTC. Translating it yields CASSLSKGSYEQYF.

The chain joins TRBV30 to TRBJ1-3, with D unresolved. CDR3 size: 14 residues. The germline CDR1 and CDR2 sequences are GTSNPN and SVGIG (reference sequence). The V and J ends lost 5 bases and 2 bases respectively, with 13 bases between them. CDR3 sequence: CAWRLGPTGNTIYF. The DNA of the CDR3 is TGTGCCTGGCGCCTCGGGCCTACTGGAAACACCATATATTTT.

This clone was found once. The chain uses TRBV6-5 and TRBJ2-7; 8 bases match TRBD2. The CDR3 contains 13 residues. From germline, CDR1 is MNHEY and CDR2 SVGAGI. Unmatched junction bases numbered 4, after V lost 5 bases and J lost 4 bases. The CDR3 sequence: CASSPSGWYEQYF. DNA for the CDR3: TGTGCCAGCAGTCCTAGCGGGTGGTACGAGCAGTACTTC.

This clone was observed a single time. This chain links TRBV19 with TRBJ2-2, with 11 bases lining up with TRBD2. The CDR3 loop spans 17 amino acids. J gave up 6 bases and V 5 bases, and 11 bases lay outside the gene matches. CDR1 is LNHDA, CDR2 SQIVND, per germline (reference sequence). CDR3 amino acids: CASSVKTSGKSSGELFF. The CDR3 nucleotides read TGTGCCAGTAGTGTCAAGACTAGCGGGAAAAGTTCCGGGGAGCTGTTTTTT.

In its sample, this clone was seen once. V usage is TRBV6-1 and J usage is TRBJ2-1; 8 bases fit TRBD2. The germline V gene has CDR1 MNHNS and CDR2 SASEGT. The CDR3 is 15 residues long. The V and J ends lost 3 bases and 8 bases, in that order; junction bases with no gene match: 9. This chain's CDR3 is CASSDRTSNRDEQFF. CDR3 DNA: TGTGCCAGCAGTGATAGGACTAGCAATCGCGATGAGCAGTTCTTC.

The chain links TRBV7-6 to TRBJ2-7; 11 bases agree with TRBD2. Germline V lookup: CDR1 SGHVS, CDR2 FNYEAQ. J lost 4 bases, V lost 5 bases, and 10 bases had no gene match. The CDR3 consists of 16 residues. In DNA form, the CDR3 reads TGTGCCAGCAGCGTACTAGCGGGAGTAGACTATTACGAGCAGTACTTC. Its protein product is CASSVLAGVDYYEQYF.

The gene calls are TRBV7-9 and TRBJ2-7; D is perhaps TRBD1 (6 bases). V lost 7 bases and J 0 bases, leaving 19 bases between the germline ends. The germline gives CDR1 SEHNR, CDR2 FQNEAQ (reference sequence). This CDR3 has 16 residues. CDR3 bases: TGTGCCAGCACCCCCGCCCGACAGGCCAGCTCCTACGAGCAGTACTTC. Its protein product is CASTPARQASSYEQYF. Together with reference TRBV7-9 and TRBJ2-7, the CDR3 gives the full variable domain: DTGVSQNPRHKITKRGQNVTFRCDPISEHNRLYWYRQTLGQGPEFLTYFQNEAQLEKSRLLSDRFSAERPKGSFSTLEIQRTEQGDSAMYLCASTPARQASSYEQYFGPGTRLTVT.

The chain joins TRBV7-2 to TRBJ1-4, with D possibly TRBD1 on 6 matching bases. CDR3 length equals 15 residues. The germline CDR1 and CDR2 sequences are SGHTA and FQGNSA. The V gene lost 0 bases and the J gene lost 4 bases, with 9 bases spanning the gap. CDR3 in amino acids: CASSLAGRGNEKLFF. The DNA of the CDR3 is TGTGCCAGCAGCTTAGCGGGCAGGGGTAATGAAAAACTGTTTTTT.

The V call is TRBV29-1, the J call TRBJ1-2, with a possible D match to TRBD1 (5 bases). Trimming left V 7 bases short and J 2 bases short, with 14 bases between. The CDR3 loop spans 13 amino acids. From germline, CDR1 is SQVTM and CDR2 ANQGSEA. The DNA of the CDR3 is TGCAGCGCGAGGTCCGGGGGGAACTATGGCTACACCTTC. It translates to CSARSGGNYGYTF.

The chain links TRBV9 to TRBJ2-3, with 7 bases identical to TRBD2. The J segment lost 5 bases and the V segment lost 3 bases, leaving 9 bases of the junction unmatched. This CDR3 comprises 15 residues. CDR1 is SGDLS, CDR2 YYNGEE, per germline. The CDR3 DNA reads as TGTGCCAGCAGCGGGGGAGGGCCGTTACAAGATACGCAGTATTTT. Translating it yields CASSGGGPLQDTQYF.

The V gene is TRBV3-1 (or the pseudogene TRBV3-2), the J gene TRBJ2-5, with D perhaps matching TRBD2 (5 bases). Germline CDR1 is LGHDT and CDR2 is YNNKEL (reference sequence). Trimming shortened V by 4 bases and J by 5 bases, and 20 bases separated the two germline ends. The CDR3 sequence is 16 residues long. The DNA of the CDR3 is TGTGCCAGCAGCCTCCGACTACCGCTCGTTCCGGAGACCCAGTACTTC. Translation gives CASSLRLPLVPETQYF.

CDR3 in DNA: TGTGCCAGCAGCCTTTACAGGGGGAGCTACGAGCAGTACTTC. This sequence encodes CASSLYRGSYEQYF. This sequence joins TRBV11-3 and TRBJ2-7; TRBD1 aligns across 8 bases. Per germline, CDR1 SGHNT and CDR2 YENEEA. Unmatched junction bases numbered 6, after V lost 5 bases and J lost 3 bases. The CDR3 sequence is 14 residues long.

CDR3 bases: TGTGCCAGCACCCAGAACAAGAACACCCTCCACTTT. This translates into CASTQNKNTLHF. The rearrangement links TRBV2 to TRBJ1-6; no clear D gene. Germline V gives CDR1 SNHLY, CDR2 FYNNEI. Trimming took off 7 bases at V and 14 bases at J, with 15 bases between the two ends. The CDR3 extends over 12 amino acids.

The CDR3 sequence: CASSLGSVREQYF. In nucleotides, the CDR3 is TGTGCCAGCAGCCTCGGGTCGGTCCGGGAGCAGTACTTC. The chain combines TRBV12-3 or TRBV12-4 with TRBJ2-7; D is unresolved. V was cut by 6 bases and J by 7 bases, with 16 bases left in between. The CDR3 is made up of 13 amino acids.

The V gene is TRBV6-1, the J gene TRBJ1-4; no clear D gene. The germline V gene encodes CDR1 MNHNS and CDR2 SASEGT. The CDR3 loop spans 14 amino acids. Trimming removed 3 bases at V and 7 bases at J, with 12 bases between. In DNA, the CDR3 is TGTGCCAGCAGTGAGGTAACTGCCTCTGAAAAACTGTTTTTT. Encoded protein: CASSEVTASEKLFF.

The chain employs TRBV7-3 and TRBJ2-1; possibly TRBD1 or TRBD2 for D (5 bases each). Per the germline V gene, CDR1 is SGHTA and CDR2 is FQGTGA. Trimming cost V 0 bases and J 7 bases, with 13 bases left between them. The CDR3 extends over 15 amino acids. CDR3 sequence (DNA): TGTGCCAGCAGCTTAACGGCAGGGAGTGAAAATGAGCAGTTCTTC. Amino acids: CASSLTAGSENEQFF.

This chain uses TRBV6-4 with TRBJ2-1, with no clear D. Germline V gene lookup returns CDR1 MRHNA and CDR2 SNTAGT. V gave up 4 bases and J gave up 9 bases, with 13 bases separating them. CDR3 size: 13 residues. CDR3 amino acids: CASSGSTLGEQFF. Written as DNA, the CDR3 is TGTGCCAGCAGTGGAAGTACGCTGGGTGAGCAGTTCTTC.

This clone was counted a few times. This chain uses TRBV7-9 with TRBJ2-5; 7 nucleotides agree with TRBD2. V lost 6 bases and J lost 5; bases outside the gene matches: 9. Per the germline V gene, CDR1 is SEHNR and CDR2 is FQNEAQ (reference sequence). This CDR3 is 14 amino acids long. CDR3 residues: CASSSSGAGETQYF. The CDR3 bases are TGTGCCAGCAGTTCTAGCGGAGCGGGGGAGACCCAGTACTTC.

The V call is TRBV20-1, the J call TRBJ2-1; D gene uncertain. CDR1 and CDR2 (germline): DFQATT, SNEGSKA (reference sequence). V was shortened by 1 base and J by 9 bases, with 7 bases between the two germline ends. The CDR3 contains 11 residues. CDR3 sequence: CSARVVGEQFF. The CDR3 DNA reads as TGCAGTGCTAGAGTGGTCGGTGAGCAGTTCTTC.

The rearrangement joins TRBV6-1 to TRBJ1-3; maybe TRBD1 (5 bases). CDR1 MNHNS and CDR2 SASEGT come from the germline V gene. The CDR3 runs to 16 residues. V lost 3 bases, J lost 0 bases, and 12 bases lay in between. The CDR3 here is CASSEGEGSSGNTIYF. CDR3 nucleotide sequence: TGTGCCAGCAGTGAGGGTGAGGGGAGCTCTGGAAACACCATATATTTT.

This rearrangement joins TRBV7-9 to TRBJ2-7; TRBD2 is a possible D gene (7 bases). Trimming removed 5 bases from V and 0 bases from J, with 17 bases in between. Germline CDR1 is SEHNR and CDR2 is FQNEAQ (reference sequence). This CDR3 is 16 amino acids long. The CDR3 region is CASSPESGGHSYEQYF. CDR3 DNA: TGTGCCAGCAGCCCCGAGTCGGGGGGACACTCCTACGAGCAGTACTTC.